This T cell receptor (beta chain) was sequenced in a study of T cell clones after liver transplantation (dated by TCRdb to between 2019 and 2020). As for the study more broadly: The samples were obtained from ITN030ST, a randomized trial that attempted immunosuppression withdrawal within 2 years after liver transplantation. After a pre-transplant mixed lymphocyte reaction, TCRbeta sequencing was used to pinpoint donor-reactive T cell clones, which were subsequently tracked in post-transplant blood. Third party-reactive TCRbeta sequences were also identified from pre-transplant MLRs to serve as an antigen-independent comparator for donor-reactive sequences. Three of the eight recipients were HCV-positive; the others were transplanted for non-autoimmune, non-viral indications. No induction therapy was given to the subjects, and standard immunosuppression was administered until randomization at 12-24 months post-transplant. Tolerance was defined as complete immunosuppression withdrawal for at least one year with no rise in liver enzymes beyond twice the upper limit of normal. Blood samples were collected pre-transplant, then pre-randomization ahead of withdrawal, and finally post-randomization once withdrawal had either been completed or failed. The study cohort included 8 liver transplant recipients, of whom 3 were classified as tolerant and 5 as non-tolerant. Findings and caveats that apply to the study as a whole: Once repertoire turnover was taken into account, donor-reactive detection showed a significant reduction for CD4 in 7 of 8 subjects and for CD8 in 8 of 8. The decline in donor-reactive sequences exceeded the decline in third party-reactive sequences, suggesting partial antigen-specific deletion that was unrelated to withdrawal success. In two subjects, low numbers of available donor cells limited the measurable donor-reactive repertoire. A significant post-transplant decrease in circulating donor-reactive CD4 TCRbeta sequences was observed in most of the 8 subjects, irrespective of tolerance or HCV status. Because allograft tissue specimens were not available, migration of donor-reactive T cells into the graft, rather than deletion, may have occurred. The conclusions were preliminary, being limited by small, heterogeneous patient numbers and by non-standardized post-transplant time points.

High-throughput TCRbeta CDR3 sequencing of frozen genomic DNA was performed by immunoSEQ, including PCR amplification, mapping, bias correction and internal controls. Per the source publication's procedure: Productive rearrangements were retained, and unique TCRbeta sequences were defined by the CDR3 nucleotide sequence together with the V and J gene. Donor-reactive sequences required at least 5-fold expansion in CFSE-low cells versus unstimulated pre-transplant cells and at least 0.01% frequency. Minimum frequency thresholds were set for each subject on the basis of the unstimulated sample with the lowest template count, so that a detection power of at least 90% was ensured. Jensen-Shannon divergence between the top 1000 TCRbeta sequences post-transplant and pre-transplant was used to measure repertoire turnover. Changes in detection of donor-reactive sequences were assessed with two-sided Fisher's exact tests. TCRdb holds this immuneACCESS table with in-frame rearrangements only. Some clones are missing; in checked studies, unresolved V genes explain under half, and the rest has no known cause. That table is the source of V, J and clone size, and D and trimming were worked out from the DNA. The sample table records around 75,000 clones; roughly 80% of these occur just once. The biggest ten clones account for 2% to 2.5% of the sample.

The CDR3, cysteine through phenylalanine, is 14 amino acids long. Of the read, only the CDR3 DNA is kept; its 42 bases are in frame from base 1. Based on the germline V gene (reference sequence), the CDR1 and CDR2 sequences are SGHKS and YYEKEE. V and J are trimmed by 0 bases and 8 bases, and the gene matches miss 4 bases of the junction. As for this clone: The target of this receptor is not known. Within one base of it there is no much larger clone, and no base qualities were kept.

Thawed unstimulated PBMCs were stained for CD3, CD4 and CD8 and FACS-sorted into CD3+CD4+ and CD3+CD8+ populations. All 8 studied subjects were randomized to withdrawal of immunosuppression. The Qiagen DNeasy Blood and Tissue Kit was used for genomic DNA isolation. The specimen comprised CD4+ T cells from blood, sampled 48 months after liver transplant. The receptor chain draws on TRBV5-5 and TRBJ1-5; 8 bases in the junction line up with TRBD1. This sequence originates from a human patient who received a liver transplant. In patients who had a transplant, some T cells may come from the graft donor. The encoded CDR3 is CASSLADRGEPQHF. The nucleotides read TGTGCCAGCAGCTTGGCCGACAGGGGCGAGCCCCAGCATTTT.